One and the same sample provided the 28 T cell receptor beta chains below, sequenced in a study of blood T cell repertoires in COVID-19. TCRdb's copy holds only in-frame clones and misses some; the assay was immunoSEQ multiplex PCR. This table has about 130,000 clones, roughly 80% appearing once. Material for sequencing was PBMCs or T cells enriched from blood (not recorded which). The source is a man aged 50 to 60 who had recovered from COVID-19.

The genes are TRBV23-1 and TRBJ1-5; 8 nucleotides line up with TRBD1. TRBV23-1 is treated as an ORF (open reading frame) with a function not yet certain. V gave up 7 bases and J gave up 6 bases; unmatched junction bases: 8. CDR3 length equals 14 residues. This CDR3 reads CASKSGTGSQPQHF. CDR3 DNA sequence: TGCGCCAGCAAGTCCGGGACAGGCAGTCAGCCCCAGCATTTT.

The chain combines TRBV4-1 with TRBJ1-2; TRBD1 agrees at 8 bases. V was clipped by 0 bases and J by 6 bases; unmatched bases: 12. The germline gives CDR1 MGHRA, CDR2 YSYEKL. CDR3 length: 17 amino acids. The CDR3 DNA follows: TGCGCCAGCAGCCAAGAGGGAAACAGGGGGGCATGGCATGGCTACACCTTC. Protein: CASSQEGNRGAWHGYTF.

The chain couples TRBV7-8 to TRBJ2-1; 7 bases agree with TRBD2. Germline CDR1 and CDR2: SGHVS and FQNEAQ. This CDR3 has 14 amino acids. V lost 2 bases and J lost 6; bases outside the gene matches: 4. This CDR3 is CASSLRGGANEQFF. The CDR3 DNA follows: TGTGCCAGCAGCTTACGCGGGGGTGCCAATGAGCAGTTCTTC. The full variable domain, its missing parts supplied by reference TRBV7-8 and TRBJ2-1, is GAGVSQSPRYKVAKRGQDVALRCDPISGHVSLFWYQQALGQGPEFLTYFQNEAQLDKSGLPSDRFFAERPEGSVSTLKIQRTQQEDSAVYLCASSLRGGANEQFFGPGTRLTVL.

The chain couples TRBV6-5 to TRBJ2-1, with D possibly TRBD1 on 5 matching bases. CDR3 length: 13 residues. Germline V gene sequence: CDR1 MNHEY, CDR2 SVGAGI. Deletions cut 6 bases from V and 10 bases from J, with 16 bases between. CDR3 residues: CASSHARVGEQFF. The CDR3 DNA reads as TGTGCCAGCAGCCATGCCAGGGTTGGAGAGCAGTTCTTC.

The gene calls are TRBV30 and TRBJ2-7; TRBD1 might be the D (6 bases). The CDR3 runs to 13 residues. The V end lost 6 bases, the J end lost 0 bases, and 12 bases lay between the germline ends. The germline gives CDR1 GTSNPN, CDR2 SVGIG (reference sequence). CDR3 bases: TGTGCCTGCTACAGGGCGAGCTCCTACGAGCAGTACTTC. Its translation: CACYRASSYEQYF.

This clone was observed a few times. The chain employs TRBV7-6 and TRBJ2-5, with D perhaps matching TRBD1 (5 bases). The CDR3 consists of 18 residues. Germline V gene lookup returns CDR1 SGHVS and CDR2 FNYEAQ. V lost 5 bases to trimming and J lost 1 base, with 23 bases between them. The CDR3 reads CASSRPPRQMITQETQYF. The CDR3 DNA reads as TGTGCCAGCAGCCGACCCCCAAGACAGATGATAACCCAAGAGACCCAGTACTTC.

The genes are TRBV6-1 and TRBJ1-1; possibly TRBD1 for D (5 bases). Germline CDR1 reads MNHNS; CDR2 reads SASEGT. V dropped 0 bases and J dropped 11 bases, with 13 bases sitting between them. The CDR3 is 13 residues long. The CDR3 region has the DNA TGTGCCAGCAGTGAAGCTGAAGGGGCTGGGGCTTTCTTT. Its translation: CASSEAEGAGAFF.

The V and J genes are TRBV30 and TRBJ2-3, with 12 positions matching TRBD2. Trimming at V came to 5 bases and at J to 2 bases, leaving 2 bases not matched to a gene. The CDR3 is made up of 14 amino acids. In germline, CDR1 is GTSNPN, CDR2 SVGIG (reference sequence). The CDR3 protein is CAWASGGVTDTQYF. In nucleotides, the CDR3 is TGTGCCTGGGCTAGCGGGGGGGTCACAGATACGCAGTATTTT.

This chain links TRBV2 with TRBJ2-5; TRBD2 aligns across 9 bases. Germline-derived CDR1 and CDR2 are SNHLY and FYNNEI. The CDR3 spans 16 residues. V was pared by 7 bases and J by 2 bases, with 11 bases of the junction left unmatched. DNA for the CDR3: TGTGCCAGCACGCGGGCGGGGGGGCGTGGTCAAGAGACCCAGTACTTC. This encodes CASTRAGGRGQETQYF.

This chain joins TRBV6-5 and TRBJ1-4; perhaps TRBD1 as D (6 bases). Germline V gives CDR1 MNHEY, CDR2 SVGAGI. The CDR3 is 15 amino acids. Deletions cut 4 bases from V and 5 bases from J, with 14 bases between. CDR3 sequence reads: CASSSGQPANEKLFF. The CDR3 coding sequence is TGTGCCAGCAGTTCCGGACAGCCTGCGAATGAAAAACTGTTTTTT.

The chain links TRBV4-3 to TRBJ1-6; D may be TRBD1 (5 bases). Germline V gene data show CDR1 as LGHNA and CDR2 as YSLEER. The V end was cut by 1 base, the J end by 6 bases, with 10 bases between. The CDR3 has 15 amino acids. The CDR3 loop reads CASSQGGGGNSPLHF. For the CDR3, the DNA is TGCGCCAGCAGCCAAGGGGGCGGGGGTAATTCACCCCTCCACTTT.

The J gene is TRBJ2-7, the V gene TRBV19; 8 bases are a match to TRBD1. V lost 6 bases and J lost 8; bases outside the gene matches: 15. Germline V gene lookup returns CDR1 LNHDA and CDR2 SQIVND (reference sequence). The CDR3 has 15 amino acids. This CDR3 is CASSPGTGAQYQQYF. The CDR3 DNA sequence: TGTGCCAGTAGCCCAGGGACAGGCGCCCAGTATCAGCAGTACTTC.

In nucleotides, the CDR3 is TGTGCCACCAGTACAGTAGCGGGGGGGTTAGGAGATACGCAGTATTTT. This encodes CATSTVAGGLGDTQYF. J is TRBJ2-3 and V is TRBV24-1, with 11 bases aligning to TRBD2. This CDR3 comprises 16 residues. The V and J ends lost 6 bases and 5 bases, in that order; junction bases with no gene match: 9. CDR1 KGHDR and CDR2 SFDVKD come from the germline V gene.

The rearrangement links TRBV7-3 to TRBJ2-5; 12 bases match TRBD2. The CDR3 covers 15 residues. Germline CDR1 is SGHTA and CDR2 is FQGTGA. With 3 bases clipped from V and 5 bases from J, the junction kept 4 bases outside the gene matches. The CDR3 spells CASSLTSGGGETQYF. DNA of the CDR3: TGTGCCAGCAGCTTGACTAGCGGGGGCGGGGAGACCCAGTACTTC.

This CDR3 is CASSQDTSGIDNEQFF. The CDR3 DNA reads TGCGCCAGCAGCCAAGATACTAGCGGGATCGACAATGAGCAGTTCTTC. The genes are TRBV4-3 and TRBJ2-1, with 10 positions matching TRBD2. CDR1 and CDR2 (germline): LGHNA, YSLEER. The trim removed 0 bases at V and 5 bases at J, leaving 4 bases unmatched. This CDR3 is built from 16 residues.

The gene calls are TRBV6-5 and TRBJ2-5; D might be TRBD2 (5 bases). Per the germline V gene, CDR1 is MNHEY and CDR2 is SVGAGI. The germline V and J ends were trimmed by 0 bases and 5 bases, with 10 bases remaining between them. CDR3 size: 14 residues. CDR3 sequence (DNA): TGTGCCAGCAGTTACTCGGGGTCGGGGGAGACCCAGTACTTC. The encoded protein is CASSYSGSGETQYF.

The V and J genes are TRBV18 and TRBJ2-7; 9 positions agree with TRBD2. The CDR3 length is 16 residues. CDR1 KGHSH and CDR2 LQKENI come from the germline V gene. V was pared by 6 bases and J by 3 bases, with 12 bases of the junction left unmatched. The CDR3 is CASSKVAGVNLYEQYF. The DNA for the CDR3 is TGTGCCAGCTCCAAGGTAGCGGGGGTGAACCTCTACGAGCAGTACTTC.

The V and J genes are TRBV18 and TRBJ2-2; the D gene is possibly TRBD1 (6 bases). This CDR3 has 15 residues. Deletions cut 3 bases from V and 4 bases from J, with 12 bases between. Germline lookup yields CDR1 KGHSH and CDR2 LQKENI. CDR3 loop: CASSPLDSPTGELFF. The CDR3 coding sequence is TGTGCCAGCTCACCGCTGGACAGCCCCACCGGGGAGCTGTTTTTT.

V gene TRBV28 combines with J gene TRBJ1-5; TRBD1 agrees at 12 bases. V lost 4 bases and J lost 6; bases outside the gene matches: 7. This CDR3 comprises 16 residues. Germline lookup yields CDR1 MDHEN and CDR2 SYDVKM. The CDR3 here is CASSSPGQGAAQPQHF. The CDR3 DNA is TGTGCCAGCAGTTCGCCGGGACAGGGGGCGGCTCAGCCCCAGCATTTT.

The chain uses TRBV7-3 and TRBJ2-3; the match to TRBD2 covers 7 bases. The CDR3 contains 17 residues. V shed 1 base and J 0 bases; nucleotides not matched to a gene: 7. The germline CDR1 and CDR2 sequences are SGHTA and FQGTGA. The CDR3 loop is CASSLMGAGLSTDTQYF. CDR3 nucleotides: TGTGCCAGCAGCTTAATGGGAGCGGGGCTGAGCACAGATACGCAGTATTTT.

The rearrangement uses TRBV5-6 and TRBJ2-7; unclear D gene. The germline gives CDR1 SGHDT, CDR2 YYEEEE. V was trimmed by 3 bases and J by 5 bases, leaving 9 bases between them. There are 12 residues in the CDR3. CDR3 residues: CASSSYTDEQYF. DNA of the CDR3: TGTGCCAGCAGCTCATACACCGACGAGCAGTACTTC.

V and J are TRBV7-8 and TRBJ1-5, with TRBD1 as a possible D gene (6 bases). The V end was cut by 0 bases, the J end by 4 bases, with 10 bases between. The length of the CDR3 is 15 residues. CDR1 is SGHVS, CDR2 FQNEAQ, per germline. CDR3 DNA sequence: TGTGCCAGCAGCTTAGCGGCAGGGGTGAATCAGCCCCAGCATTTT. Residues: CASSLAAGVNQPQHF.

The table lists this clone with a few counts. The sample contains more than one DNA sequence encoding this CDR3. The chain is built from TRBV28 and TRBJ1-4; D gene unclear. From germline, CDR1 is MDHEN and CDR2 SYDVKM. V was clipped by 4 bases and J by 0 bases, with 12 bases between them. The CDR3 extends over 16 amino acids. CDR3 amino acids: CASSSPGISTNEKLFF. The DNA for the CDR3 is TGTGCCAGCAGTTCTCCGGGGATCTCAACTAATGAAAAACTGTTTTTT.

The count of this clone is one. This rearrangement joins TRBV27 to TRBJ1-5; 7 bases are a match to TRBD1. This CDR3 region has 15 residues. The ends lost 5 bases at V and 7 bases at J; junction bases unmatched: 11. Germline CDR1 MNHEY, CDR2 SMNVEV (reference sequence). CDR3 residues: CASSTQTGAGQPQHF. CDR3 sequence (DNA): TGTGCCAGCAGTACCCAAACAGGGGCCGGCCAGCCCCAGCATTTT.

The chain is built from TRBV28 and TRBJ2-2; 8 bases agree with TRBD1. This CDR3 has 15 amino acids. The trim removed 5 bases at V and 2 bases at J, leaving 4 bases unmatched. Germline CDR1 and CDR2: MDHEN and SYDVKM. The CDR3 region is CASSRGQENTGELFF. In DNA, the CDR3 is TGTGCCAGCAGTAGGGGACAGGAAAACACCGGGGAGCTGTTTTTT.

The chain combines TRBV5-1 with TRBJ1-1; TRBD1 matches 8 bases. The CDR3 extends over 15 amino acids. The ends lost 4 bases at V and 2 bases at J; junction bases unmatched: 7. Germline V gene sequence: CDR1 SGHRS, CDR2 YFSETQ. The CDR3 sequence: CASSLQTGGNTEAFF. The CDR3 DNA is TGCGCCAGCAGCCTACAAACAGGGGGAAACACTGAAGCTTTCTTT.

The J gene is TRBJ1-5, the V gene TRBV6-5, with TRBD1 as a possible D gene (5 bases). The germline gives CDR1 MNHEY, CDR2 SVGAGI. This CDR3 region has 14 residues. The ends were cut back, 8 bases at V and 0 bases at J, with 11 bases in the middle. CDR3 nucleotide sequence: TGTGCCAGCTCGGCGACAGATAGCAATCAGCCCCAGCATTTT. This codes for CASSATDSNQPQHF.

The rearrangement uses TRBV6-5 and TRBJ2-7; D is uncertain. The V gene's germline CDR1 is MNHEY and CDR2 SVGAGI. The CDR3 consists of 13 residues. The V end lost 9 bases, the J end lost 0 bases, and 12 bases lay between the germline ends. The CDR3 protein is CASENLSSYEQYF. CDR3 nucleotide sequence: TGTGCCAGTGAGAATCTAAGCTCCTACGAGCAGTACTTC.